The rows below give T cell receptor beta chains drawn from one sample of a study of blood T cell repertoires in COVID-19. Assay: immunoSEQ multiplex PCR; the TCRdb copy retains only in-frame clones and omits some. The repertoire holds 250,000 to 350,000 clones, with about 90% as singletons. Sequenced: peripheral blood. The origin of the receptors is a woman aged 50 to 60 who had recovered from COVID-19. Each CDR3 is given without its conserved first and last residue.

v_call cdr3_aa
TRBV7-3 ASSLTGQGGETQY
TRBV30 AWSMTSGRKNEQF
TRBV6-5 ASSPGLGSYEQY
TRBV7-2 ASSLGGLRTDTQY
TRBV25-1 ASSEQFGETQY
TRBV3-1/TRBV3-2 ASSQVGGRGGPDTQY
TRBV30 AWRKARISGNTIY
TRBV7-9 ASSLGTSGLDTQY
TRBV5-6 ASSPGQGTTYNEQF
TRBV9 ASSVFGTGGPKGYGYT
TRBV6-2/TRBV6-3 ASSYGWLAGVNRAKNIQY
TRBV25-1 ASSEYRGWHNEQF
TRBV19 ASSIPRTGFKINSPLH
TRBV7-8 ASSQYRTEAF
TRBV9 ASSIGDRVSYEQY
TRBV4-3 ASSQAPRTGYGYT
TRBV27 ASSLWGPGDTEAF
TRBV9 ASRPPGQENTGELF
TRBV7-2 ASSSEETQY
TRBV15 ATNSGGAIWDEQF
TRBV6-2/TRBV6-3 ASSYSDRGSRSPLH
TRBV30 ACSQGEQY
TRBV18 ASSPIPSGGLLSTDTQY
TRBV5-1 ASSLVSGGFGEQF
TRBV7-2 ASREGLANTGELF
TRBV30 AWSHPRTGWIAEAF
TRBV2 ASSLQGPAGGVGEQY
TRBV30 AWIGSGSLYEQY
TRBV5-6 ASSLRGRINEQF